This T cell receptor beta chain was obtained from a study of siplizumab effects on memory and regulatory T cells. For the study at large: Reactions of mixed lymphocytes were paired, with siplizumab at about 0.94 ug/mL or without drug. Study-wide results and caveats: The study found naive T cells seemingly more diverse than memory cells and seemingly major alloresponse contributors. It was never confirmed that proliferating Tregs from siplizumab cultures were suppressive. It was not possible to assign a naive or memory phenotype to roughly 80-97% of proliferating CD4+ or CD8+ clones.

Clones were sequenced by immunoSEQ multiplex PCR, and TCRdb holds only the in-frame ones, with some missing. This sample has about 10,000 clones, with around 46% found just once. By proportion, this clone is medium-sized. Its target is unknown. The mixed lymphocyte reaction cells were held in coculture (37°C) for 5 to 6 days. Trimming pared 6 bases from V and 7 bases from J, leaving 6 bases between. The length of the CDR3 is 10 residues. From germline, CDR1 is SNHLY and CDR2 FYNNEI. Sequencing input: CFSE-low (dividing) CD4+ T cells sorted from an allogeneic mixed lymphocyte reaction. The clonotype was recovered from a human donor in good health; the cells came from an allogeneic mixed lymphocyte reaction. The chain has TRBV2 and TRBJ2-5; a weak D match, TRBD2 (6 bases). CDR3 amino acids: CASSGGTQYF. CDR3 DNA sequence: TGTGCCAGCAGCGGGGGGACCCAGTACTTC.